Listed below are T cell receptor beta chains from one sample, sequenced in a study of T cell responses to AZD1222 COVID-19 vaccine. Assay used: immunoSEQ multiplex PCR; TCRdb lists only in-frame clones, some missing. The sample consists of approximately 140,000 clones, approximately 93% of them appearing once. Sample: peripheral blood, taken on day 0 of AZD1222 vaccination. The source is an adult in good health. The CDR3 runs from the conserved cysteine through the conserved F or W. Some rows mark clone size as missing; the rest say once, few, many or name a class of expanded clone.

cdr3_length j_call clone_size v_call cdr3_aa
14 TRBJ1-5 - TRBV4-2 CASSPEKSNQPQHF
15 TRBJ2-1 - TRBV5-1 CASSLRASGSGEQFF
16 TRBJ2-5 few TRBV4-3 CASSPSGSRGQETQYF
13 TRBJ2-2 - TRBV11-3 CASSLGLAGELFF
12 TRBJ1-1 once TRBV2 CASSVETHEAFF
16 TRBJ2-3 - TRBV24-1 CATSDFVAGTTDTQYF
15 TRBJ1-4 few TRBV5-6 CASSETGGLSEKLFF
15 TRBJ2-2 - TRBV7-6 CASSPPGWLTGELFF
13 TRBJ1-1 - TRBV24-1 CATSRAGGTEAFF
13 TRBJ2-1 - TRBV30 CACASRLGGEQFF
14 TRBJ2-7 - TRBV9 CASSALGMGHEQYF
15 TRBJ2-1 - TRBV5-1 CASSLGTQAHNEQFF
15 TRBJ1-6 - TRBV15 CATSRGTGVNSPLHF
13 TRBJ1-1 - TRBV5-4 CASSRGGRTEAFF
13 TRBJ2-1 - TRBV10-1 CASRPAEGNEQFF
14 TRBJ1-2 - TRBV5-5 CASSLDRSGYGYTF
14 TRBJ1-4 - TRBV7-9 CASSPGQGAEKLFF
13 TRBJ1-1 - TRBV30 CAWSGQINTEAFF
14 TRBJ2-5 - TRBV4-2 CASSQGGIEETQYF
13 TRBJ1-1 - TRBV29-1 CSANRREGTEAFF
10 TRBJ1-1 - TRBV20-1 CRPAGGLAFF
12 TRBJ1-2 - TRBV27 CASSLKGYGYTF
15 TRBJ1-3 - TRBV11-3 CASSLGQGTGNTIYF
13 TRBJ2-7 - TRBV28 CASSSRGGYEQYF
16 TRBJ2-7 - TRBV27 CASSLFHPERSYEQYF
16 TRBJ2-7 - TRBV11-2 CASSLLARRGPYEQYF
14 TRBJ1-1 - TRBV9 CASSARTGDTEAFF
13 TRBJ2-3 - TRBV10-1 CASGDGPTDTQYF
13 TRBJ1-1 - TRBV12-3/TRBV12-4 CASSFKGGTEAFF
15 TRBJ2-3 - TRBV27 CASSFDGRYPDTQYF
15 TRBJ1-6 - TRBV19 CASRQDRGLNSPLHF
13 TRBJ1-4 - TRBV2 CAILQQTNEKLFF
16 TRBJ1-2 - TRBV2 CASLSITGTGKDGYTF
14 TRBJ1-6 - TRBV3-1/TRBV3-2 CASSNTGASSPLHF
17 TRBJ2-1 - TRBV2 CASSRLAGPSSYNEQFF
13 TRBJ2-2 - TRBV2 CATDRGLTGELFF
18 TRBJ1-3 - TRBV21-1 CASSKEGSNYSGGNTIYF
9 TRBJ1-6 - TRBV2 CASKSPLHF
16 TRBJ2-2 - TRBV7-8 CASSPDYGAGTGELFF
17 TRBJ1-1 once TRBV5-1 CASSLGLGGPSYTEAFF
13 TRBJ2-2 - TRBV30 CAWRPVLTGELFF
15 TRBJ2-1 - TRBV5-4 CASSLGGAGTNEQFF
16 TRBJ2-2 - TRBV27 CASSFGRDRNTGELFF
15 TRBJ1-5 - TRBV30 CAWSQDRAGNQPQHF
13 TRBJ1-1 - TRBV12-3/TRBV12-4 CASSSTGEGEAFF
17 TRBJ1-4 - TRBV7-9 CASRWSPGRGSNEKLFF
14 TRBJ1-2 - TRBV4-1 CASSRQNARSGYTF
15 TRBJ2-3 - TRBV7-2 CASSLALGEVGTQYF
13 TRBJ2-1 - TRBV7-6 CASSLGEYNEQFF